The 17 T cell receptor beta chains presented below share a single source sample, sequenced in a study of shared clonotypes between healthy human individuals. Repertoires were generated with immunoSEQ multiplex PCR, while TCRdb's copy carries only in-frame clones and drops some. The sample consists of approximately 2.5 million clones, over 85% of them appearing once. The sample was naive CD4+ T cells sorted from blood. Sample subset: CD45RA+ positively selected. These receptors all stem from a man aged 18 to 30 in good health.

As for this clone: One end of the junction is discordant with germline, which a read error may explain. This sequence joins TRBV6-1 and TRBJ2-7; 11 bases line up with TRBD1. This CDR3 is built from 14 residues. CDR1 and CDR2 from the germline V gene are MNHNS and SASEGT. Here the CDR3 DNA reads TGTGCCAGCAGTGTCCGAGGGACAGGGGGAAGCACGGACTTC. It yields the protein CASSVRGTGGSTDF.

The chain joins TRBV27 to TRBJ2-2; D remains ambiguous. The CDR3 length is 12 residues. V shed 3 bases and J shed 7 bases, with 6 bases lying between them. Germline values: CDR1 MNHEY, CDR2 SMNVEV (reference sequence). CDR3 protein: CASSFRVGELFF. The CDR3 nucleotides read TGTGCCAGCAGTTTTCGGGTCGGGGAGCTGTTTTTT.

This clone was counted once. V is TRBV5-4 and J is TRBJ2-1; 11 bases line up with TRBD1. Trimming cost V 4 bases and J 7 bases; bases outside gene matches: 7. The CDR3 length is 15 residues. CDR1 is SGHNT and CDR2 is YYREEE in the germline V gene (reference sequence). The CDR3 region has the DNA TGTGCCAGCAGCCGAGGACAGGGGGCGAAGAATGAGCAGTTCTTC. Translated, it gives CASSRGQGAKNEQFF.

The chain joins TRBV15 to TRBJ1-5, with unresolved D. Trimming pared 0 bases from V and 5 bases from J, leaving 11 bases between. CDR3 size: 15 residues. Germline V gives CDR1 LNHNV, CDR2 YYDKDF (reference sequence). The CDR3 DNA sequence: TGTGCCACCAGCAGAGATTTCACAGTCGATCAGCCCCAGCATTTT. Its protein product is CATSRDFTVDQPQHF. The whole variable domain, filled in from reference TRBV15 and TRBJ1-5, reads DAMVIQNPRYQVTQFGKPVTLSCSQTLNHNVMYWYQQKSSQAPKLLFHYYDKDFNNEADTPDNFQSRRPNTSFCFLDIRSPGLGDTAMYLCATSRDFTVDQPQHFGDGTRLSIL.

This clone was seen a handful of times. This sequence joins TRBV30 and TRBJ1-1; the match to TRBD1 covers 7 bases. Looked up from germline, CDR1 is GTSNPN and CDR2 is SVGIG (reference sequence). The CDR3 totals 13 residues. Trimming removed 2 bases from V and 4 bases from J; junction bases left unmatched: 4. The CDR3 region is CAWSINRGTEAFF. The DNA of the CDR3 is TGTGCCTGGAGTATCAACAGGGGCACTGAAGCTTTCTTT. Supplemented by reference TRBV30 and TRBJ1-1, the full variable domain reads SQTIHQWPATLVQPVGSPLSLECTVEGTSNPNLYWYRQAAGRGLQLLFYSVGIGQISSEVPQNLSASRPQDRQFILSSKKLLLSDSGFYLCAWSINRGTEAFFGQGTRLTVV.

V usage is TRBV18 and J usage is TRBJ2-7; 9 bases align to TRBD2. The J segment lost 5 bases and the V segment lost 0 bases, leaving 5 bases of the junction unmatched. This CDR3 region has 15 residues. The germline V gene has CDR1 KGHSH and CDR2 LQKENI. CDR3 loop: CASSPPGSGSNEQYF. For the CDR3, the DNA is TGTGCCAGCTCACCACCAGGTAGCGGGAGCAACGAGCAGTACTTC.

The chain joins TRBV5-5 to TRBJ2-3; TRBD1 matches 7 bases. Germline lookup yields CDR1 SGHKS and CDR2 YYEKEE (reference sequence). The CDR3 spans 14 residues. After removal of 1 base from V and 3 bases from J, the junction contained 2 bases not matched to a gene. The CDR3 loop reads CASSLRQGTDTQYF. CDR3 sequence (DNA): TGTGCCAGCAGCTTGAGACAGGGTACAGATACGCAGTATTTT.

V and J are TRBV2 and TRBJ1-2; D is unresolved. CDR3 size: 14 residues. Germline loops: CDR1 SNHLY, CDR2 FYNNEI. Trimming shortened V by 2 bases and J by 4 bases, and 11 bases separated the two germline ends. The CDR3, as DNA: TGTGCCAGCAGTGAAACGCGGACCCTCTATGGCTACACCTTC. Protein: CASSETRTLYGYTF.

The chain carries TRBV30 and TRBJ1-4, with D unresolved. With 0 bases removed from V and 4 bases from J, the gap between germline ends came to 15 bases. Germline V gene data show CDR1 as GTSNPN and CDR2 as SVGIG (reference sequence). The CDR3 consists of 16 residues. The CDR3 DNA follows: TGTGCCTGGAGTGTTGGAATCGGGTTCTTTAATGAAAAACTGTTTTTT. The encoded protein is CAWSVGIGFFNEKLFF.

The rearrangement joins TRBV5-1 to TRBJ2-3, with D unresolved. V was clipped by 4 bases and J by 2 bases, with 17 bases between them. Germline CDR1 and CDR2: SGHRS and YFSETQ. There are 16 residues in the CDR3. The CDR3 here is CASSPGDAANTDTQYF. In nucleotides, the CDR3 is TGCGCCAGCAGCCCCGGTGATGCGGCCAACACAGATACGCAGTATTTT.

V and J are TRBV2 and TRBJ2-2; 9 bases are a match to TRBD2. This CDR3 has 13 amino acids. Germline V gives CDR1 SNHLY, CDR2 FYNNEI. V was pared by 5 bases and J by 7 bases, with 2 bases of the junction left unmatched. DNA for the CDR3: TGTGCCAGCAGTAGGACTAGCGACGGGGAGCTGTTTTTT. It yields the protein CASSRTSDGELFF.

This sequence joins TRBV2 and TRBJ1-1; D is possibly TRBD1 (5 bases). The CDR3 is made up of 14 amino acids. Per germline, CDR1 SNHLY and CDR2 FYNNEI. Between the trimmed V and J ends, which lost 6 bases and 0 bases, there was a span of 11 bases. The CDR3 DNA follows: TGTGCCAGCAGACCCGACAGCTTGAACACTGAAGCTTTCTTT. It codes for CASRPDSLNTEAFF.

CDR3: CAISERGQLMGDTQYF. The CDR3 nucleotides read TGTGCCATCAGTGAGAGGGGTCAACTTATGGGGGATACGCAGTATTTT. This rearrangement joins TRBV10-3 to TRBJ2-3, with TRBD1 as a possible D gene (5 bases). Germline values: CDR1 ENHRY, CDR2 SYGVKD. The CDR3 totals 16 residues. V was trimmed by 2 bases and J by 6 bases, leaving 18 bases between them.

The chain links TRBV6-5 to TRBJ2-2; D remains ambiguous. Germline values: CDR1 MNHEY, CDR2 SVGAGI. The V gene lost 4 bases and the J gene lost 4 bases, with 7 bases spanning the gap. CDR3 length: 13 amino acids. The CDR3 protein is CASSSPGTGELFF. The CDR3 DNA is TGTGCCAGCAGTTCCCCGGGCACCGGGGAGCTGTTTTTT.

The chain joins TRBV6-5 to TRBJ2-1; 12 bases align to TRBD2. Germline V gene data show CDR1 as MNHEY and CDR2 as SVGAGI. Trimming at V came to 7 bases and at J to 7 bases, leaving 8 bases not matched to a gene. The CDR3 spans 15 residues. CDR3 in amino acids: CASTRLAGDRNEQFF. In nucleotides, the CDR3 is TGTGCCAGCACCAGACTAGCGGGAGATCGGAATGAGCAGTTCTTC.

The chain combines TRBV18 with TRBJ2-7; D is unresolved. The CDR3 length is 13 residues. In germline, CDR1 is KGHSH, CDR2 LQKENI. Trimming left V 2 bases short and J 5 bases short, with 10 bases between. The CDR3 DNA is TGTGCCAGCTCACCAGGAAGGGCACACGAGCAGTACTTC. This sequence encodes CASSPGRAHEQYF.

This clone is a singleton in its sample. The chain uses TRBV5-5 and TRBJ2-3; TRBD1 might be the D (5 bases). V lost 0 bases and J lost 0, with 8 bases in between. Germline V gene sequence: CDR1 SGHKS, CDR2 YYEKEE (reference sequence). The CDR3 runs 15 residues. The CDR3 DNA reads as TGTGCCAGCAGCTTGGAAGGGGCTAGCACAGATACGCAGTATTTT. This gives the protein CASSLEGASTDTQYF.